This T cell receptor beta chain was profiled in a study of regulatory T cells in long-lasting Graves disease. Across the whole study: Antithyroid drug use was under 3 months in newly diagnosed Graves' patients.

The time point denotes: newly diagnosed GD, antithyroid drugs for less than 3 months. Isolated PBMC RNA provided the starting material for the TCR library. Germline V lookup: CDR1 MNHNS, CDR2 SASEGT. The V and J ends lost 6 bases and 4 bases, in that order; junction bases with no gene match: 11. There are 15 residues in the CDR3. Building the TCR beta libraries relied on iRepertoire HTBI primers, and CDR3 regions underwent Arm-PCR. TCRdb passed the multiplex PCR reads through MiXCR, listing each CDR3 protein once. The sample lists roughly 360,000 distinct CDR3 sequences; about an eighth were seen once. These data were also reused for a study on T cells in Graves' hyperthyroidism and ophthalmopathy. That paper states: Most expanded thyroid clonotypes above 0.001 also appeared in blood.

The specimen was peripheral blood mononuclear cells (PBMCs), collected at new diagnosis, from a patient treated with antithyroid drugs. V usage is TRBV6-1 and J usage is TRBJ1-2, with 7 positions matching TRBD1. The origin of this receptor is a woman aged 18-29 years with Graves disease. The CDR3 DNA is TGTGCCAGCAGCCCGGGACAGCGAATAGCCTATGGCTACACCTTC. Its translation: CASSPGQRIAYGYTF.